These T cell receptor beta chains were read from a single sample in a study of beta chain features in type 1 diabetes. Clones were sequenced by immunoSEQ multiplex PCR, and TCRdb holds only the in-frame ones, with some missing. The repertoire has about 620,000 clones, about 14% of them found once; the top ten carry about 0.086%. Material for sequencing was naive CD4+ T cells from blood. These receptors came from a man younger than 35 in good health. Both conserved end residues are part of each CDR3. D genes are given only for firm matches. Size values are once, few and many counts, or a class for expanded clones, and some rows have none.

size	D	V	J	CDR3	DNA
-	TRBD2	TRBV7-2	TRBJ2-3	CASSLSGGPTDTQYF	TGTGCCAGCAGCTTAAGCGGGGGGCCCACAGATACGCAGTATTTT
-	-	TRBV9	TRBJ2-3	CASSVGGIGTQYF	TGTGCCAGCAGCGTAGGGGGAATTGGTACGCAGTATTTT
few	TRBD1	TRBV4-3	TRBJ1-2	CASSQGYQGDYGYTF	TGCGCCAGCAGCCAAGGTTACCAGGGGGACTATGGCTACACCTTC
few	-	TRBV20-1	TRBJ2-5	CSADETQYF	TGCAGTGCGGACGAGACCCAGTACTTC
-	-	TRBV10-3	TRBJ2-7	CAIRGHYEQYF	TGTGCCATCAGAGGGCACTACGAGCAGTACTTC
-	TRBD1	TRBV29-1	TRBJ2-7	CSVDAFQGARYEQYF	TGCAGCGTTGACGCCTTCCAGGGGGCCCGGTACGAGCAGTACTTC
-	-	TRBV19	TRBJ2-7	CASSGPLPYEQYF	TGTGCCAGTAGCGGGCCGCTACCCTACGAGCAGTACTTC
-	-	TRBV6-5	TRBJ2-1	CASSYGYSYNEQFF	TGTGCCAGCAGTTACGGGTACTCCTACAATGAGCAGTTCTTC
-	-	TRBV7-8	TRBJ2-1	CASSLALGSSYNEQFF	TGTGCCAGCAGCTTAGCGTTAGGGAGCTCCTACAATGAGCAGTTCTTC
few	-	TRBV6-1	TRBJ1-2	CASSEISGYGYTF	TGTGCCAGCAGTGAAATCTCCGGCTATGGCTACACCTTC
few	-	TRBV29-1	TRBJ1-1	CSVVRRGGNTEAFF	TGCAGCGTTGTGCGCAGAGGCGGGAACACTGAAGCTTTCTTT
few	TRBD1	TRBV5-1	TRBJ1-1	CASSVRTGLSSNTEAFF	TGCGCCAGCAGCGTAAGGACAGGTCTTAGTTCGAACACTGAAGCTTTCTTT
few	-	TRBV4-2	TRBJ2-1	CASSRSGLEQFF	TGTGCCAGCAGCCGGTCGGGACTCGAGCAGTTCTTC
few	-	TRBV20-1	TRBJ1-3	CSAREGNTIYF	TGCAGTGCTAGAGAAGGAAACACCATATATTTT
-	TRBD1	TRBV9	TRBJ1-1	CASSGSWTGVTEAFF	TGTGCCAGCAGTGGATCTTGGACAGGGGTGACTGAAGCTTTCTTT
-	TRBD2	TRBV2	TRBJ2-2	CASRRRLAASGELFF	TGTGCCAGCAGGAGGAGGCTAGCGGCATCCGGGGAGCTGTTTTTT
few	TRBD1	TRBV29-1	TRBJ2-7	CSVVEDRGTRGEQYF	TGCAGCGTTGTAGAGGACAGGGGTACCAGGGGCGAGCAGTACTTC
-	TRBD1	TRBV7-3	TRBJ1-1	CASSLQGRGRGTEAFF	TGTGCCAGCAGCTTACAAGGCAGGGGGCGCGGCACTGAAGCTTTCTTT
-	TRBD1	TRBV23-1	TRBJ1-6	CASSQSGPPGQEVRLGNSPLHF	TGCGCCAGCAGTCAATCGGGACCTCCGGGACAGGAGGTTCGGCTTGGTAATTCACCCCTCCACTTT
few	TRBD1	TRBV7-2	TRBJ2-1	CASSLRHRGDEQFF	TGTGCCAGCAGCTTACGCCACAGGGGTGATGAGCAGTTCTTC
-	-	TRBV7-2	TRBJ1-2	CASSFSSGGYGGYTF	TGTGCCAGCAGCTTTAGCTCCGGGGGCTATGGTGGCTACACCTTC
-	-	TRBV19	TRBJ2-1	CASSKLNEQFF	TGTGCCAGTAGTAAACTCAATGAGCAGTTCTTC
few	TRBD1	TRBV2	TRBJ1-3	CASSLDRAGSTIYF	TGTGCCAGCAGTTTGGACAGGGCAGGGAGCACCATATATTTT
-	-	TRBV7-3	TRBJ2-3	CASSSGSTDTQYF	TGTGCCAGCAGCTCCGGGAGCACAGATACGCAGTATTTT
few	-	TRBV11-2	TRBJ2-2	CASRIPGLGLTGELFF	TGTGCCAGCAGAATCCCCGGGCTGGGTTTGACCGGGGAGCTGTTTTTT
few	-	TRBV5-6	TRBJ2-4	CASSLTTGAKNIQYF	TGTGCCAGCAGCCTGACTACGGGGGCCAAAAACATTCAGTACTTC
few	TRBD2	TRBV10-3	TRBJ2-1	CAIRKVAGVLNEQFF	TGTGCCATCAGAAAGGTAGCGGGGGTCCTCAATGAGCAGTTCTTC
-	-	TRBV5-1	TRBJ1-1	CASSFGTWGEAFF	TGCGCCAGCAGCTTCGGGACATGGGGTGAAGCTTTCTTT
few	-	TRBV5-1	TRBJ2-3	CASSLVGRSQGLF	TGCGCCAGCAGCTTGGTTGGACGCTCGCAGGGGCTGTTT
few	-	TRBV5-1	TRBJ2-7	CASSLGTAYSYEQYF	TGCGCCAGCAGCTTGGGGACAGCTTACTCCTACGAGCAGTACTTC
once	-	TRBV30	TRBJ1-2	CAWSVIPGNYGYTF	TGTGCCTGGAGTGTAATCCCAGGAAACTATGGCTACACCTTC
few	TRBD1	TRBV4-2	TRBJ1-1	CASSQGTGQTNTEAFF	TGTGCCAGCAGCCAAGGGACAGGCCAGACGAACACTGAAGCTTTCTTT
few	TRBD2	TRBV25-1	TRBJ2-1	CASSERGTSGSNEQFF	TGTGCCAGCAGTGAAAGGGGGACTAGCGGGAGCAATGAGCAGTTCTTC